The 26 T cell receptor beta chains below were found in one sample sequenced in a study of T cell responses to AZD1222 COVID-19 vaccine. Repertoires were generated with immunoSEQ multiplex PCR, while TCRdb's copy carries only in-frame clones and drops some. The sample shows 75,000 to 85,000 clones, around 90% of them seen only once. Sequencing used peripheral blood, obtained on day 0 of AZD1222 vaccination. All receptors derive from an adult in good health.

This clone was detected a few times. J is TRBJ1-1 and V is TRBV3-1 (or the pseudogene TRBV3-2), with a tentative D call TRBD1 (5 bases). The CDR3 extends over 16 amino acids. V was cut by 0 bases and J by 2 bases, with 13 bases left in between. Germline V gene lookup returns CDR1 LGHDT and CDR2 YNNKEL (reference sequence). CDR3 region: CASSQDYGTINTEAFF. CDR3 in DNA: TGTGCCAGCAGCCAAGATTACGGGACGATAAACACTGAAGCTTTCTTT.

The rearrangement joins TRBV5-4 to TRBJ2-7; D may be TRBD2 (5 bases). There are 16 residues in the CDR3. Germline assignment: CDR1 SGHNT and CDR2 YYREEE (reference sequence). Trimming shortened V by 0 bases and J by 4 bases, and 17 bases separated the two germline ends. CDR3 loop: CASSLDYGELAYEQYF. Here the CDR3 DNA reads TGTGCCAGCAGCTTGGATTATGGGGAGTTGGCTTACGAGCAGTACTTC.

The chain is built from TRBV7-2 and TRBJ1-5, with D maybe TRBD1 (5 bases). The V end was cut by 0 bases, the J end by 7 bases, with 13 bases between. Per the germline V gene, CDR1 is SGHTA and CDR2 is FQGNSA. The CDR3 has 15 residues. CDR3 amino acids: CASSLAGREEQPQHF. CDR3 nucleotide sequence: TGTGCCAGCAGCTTAGCTGGCAGGGAGGAGCAGCCCCAGCATTTT.

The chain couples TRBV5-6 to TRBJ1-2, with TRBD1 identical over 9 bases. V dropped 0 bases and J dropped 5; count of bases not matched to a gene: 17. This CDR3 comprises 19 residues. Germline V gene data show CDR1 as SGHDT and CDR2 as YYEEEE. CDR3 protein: CASSLEASGQGKDWYGYTF. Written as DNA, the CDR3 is TGTGCCAGCAGCTTGGAGGCCTCGGGACAGGGTAAAGATTGGTATGGCTACACCTTC.

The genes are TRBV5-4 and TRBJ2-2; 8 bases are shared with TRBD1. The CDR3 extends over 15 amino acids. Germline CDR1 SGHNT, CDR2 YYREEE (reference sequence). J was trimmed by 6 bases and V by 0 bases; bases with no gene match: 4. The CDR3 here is CASSLVGQGPGELFF. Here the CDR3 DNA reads TGTGCCAGCAGCTTGGTTGGACAGGGCCCCGGGGAGCTGTTTTTT.

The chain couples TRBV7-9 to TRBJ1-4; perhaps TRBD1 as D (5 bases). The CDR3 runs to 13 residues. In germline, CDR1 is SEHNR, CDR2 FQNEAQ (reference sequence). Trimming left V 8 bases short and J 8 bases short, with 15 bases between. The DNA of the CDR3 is TGTGCCAGCGGAGGGGCGGAAGGGGAAAAACTGTTTTTT. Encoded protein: CASGGAEGEKLFF.

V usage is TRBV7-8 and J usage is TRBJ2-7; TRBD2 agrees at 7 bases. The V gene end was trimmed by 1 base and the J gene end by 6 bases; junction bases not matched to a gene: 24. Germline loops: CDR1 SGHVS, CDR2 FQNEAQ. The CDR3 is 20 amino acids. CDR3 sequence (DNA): TGTGCCAGCAGCTTAGATTTTTGGATTGGCAGGGAGGGGCTCCAGCTCGAGCAGTACTTC. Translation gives CASSLDFWIGREGLQLEQYF.

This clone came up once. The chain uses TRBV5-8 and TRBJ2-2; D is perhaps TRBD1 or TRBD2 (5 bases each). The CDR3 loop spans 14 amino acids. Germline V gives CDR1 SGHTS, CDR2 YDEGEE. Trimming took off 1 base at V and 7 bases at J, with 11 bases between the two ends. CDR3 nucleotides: TGTGCCAGCAGCTTGTTTCAGGGAGACGGGGAGCTGTTTTTT. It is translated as CASSLFQGDGELFF.

The CDR3 spells CASTDRYEQYF. The DNA for the CDR3 is TGTGCCAGCACGGACAGGTACGAGCAGTACTTC. The chain is built from TRBV6-5 and TRBJ2-7; TRBD1 matches 7 bases. V trimming: 7 bases; J trimming: 4 bases; junction bases outside the gene matches: 1. Germline V gene lookup returns CDR1 MNHEY and CDR2 SVGAGI. CDR3 size: 11 residues.

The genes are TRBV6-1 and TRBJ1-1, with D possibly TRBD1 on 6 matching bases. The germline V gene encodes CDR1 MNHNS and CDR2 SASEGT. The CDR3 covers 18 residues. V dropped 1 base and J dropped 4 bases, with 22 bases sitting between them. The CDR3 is CASSEESLMGGASTEAFF. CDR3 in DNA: TGTGCCAGCAGTGAAGAGAGCCTCATGGGGGGCGCATCCACTGAAGCTTTCTTT.

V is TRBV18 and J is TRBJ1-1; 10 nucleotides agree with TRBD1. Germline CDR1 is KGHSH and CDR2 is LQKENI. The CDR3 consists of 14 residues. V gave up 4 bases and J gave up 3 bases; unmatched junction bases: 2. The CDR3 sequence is CASSQGQGDTEAFF. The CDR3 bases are TGTGCCAGCTCACAAGGACAGGGGGACACTGAAGCTTTCTTT.

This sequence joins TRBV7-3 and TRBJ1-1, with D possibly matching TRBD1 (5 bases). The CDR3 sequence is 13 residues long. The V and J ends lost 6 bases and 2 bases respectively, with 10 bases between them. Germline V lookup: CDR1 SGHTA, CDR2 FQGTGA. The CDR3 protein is CASSRQPNTEAFF. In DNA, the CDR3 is TGTGCCAGCAGTCGACAGCCTAACACTGAAGCTTTCTTT.

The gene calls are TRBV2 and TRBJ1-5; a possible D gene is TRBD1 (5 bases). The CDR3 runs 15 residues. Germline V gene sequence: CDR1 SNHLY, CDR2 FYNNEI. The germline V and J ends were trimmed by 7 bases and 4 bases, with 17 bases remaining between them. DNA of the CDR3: TGTGCCAGCAAACCGCAGGGCGCCCTGAATCAGCCCCAGCATTTT. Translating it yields CASKPQGALNQPQHF.

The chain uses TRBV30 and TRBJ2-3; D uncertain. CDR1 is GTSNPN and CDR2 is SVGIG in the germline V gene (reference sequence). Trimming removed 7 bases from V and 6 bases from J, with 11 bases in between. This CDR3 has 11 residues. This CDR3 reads CASTTLDTQYF. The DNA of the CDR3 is TGTGCCTCTACGACTCTTGATACGCAGTATTTT.

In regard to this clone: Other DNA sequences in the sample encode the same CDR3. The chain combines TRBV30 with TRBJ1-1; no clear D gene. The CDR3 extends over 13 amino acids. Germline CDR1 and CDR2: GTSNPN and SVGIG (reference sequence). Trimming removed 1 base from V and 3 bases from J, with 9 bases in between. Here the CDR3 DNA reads TGTGCCTGGAGTGCGACCGTCTACACTGAAGCTTTCTTT. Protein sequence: CAWSATVYTEAFF.

The CDR3 DNA reads TGTGCCAGCAGTATCACAGGGGCACTTGATCAGCCCCAGCATTTT. It is translated as CASSITGALDQPQHF. The V call is TRBV6-5, the J call TRBJ1-5; TRBD1 agrees at 7 bases. The CDR3 sequence is 15 residues long. V was clipped by 5 bases and J by 5 bases; unmatched bases: 9. Germline CDR1 is MNHEY and CDR2 is SVGAGI.

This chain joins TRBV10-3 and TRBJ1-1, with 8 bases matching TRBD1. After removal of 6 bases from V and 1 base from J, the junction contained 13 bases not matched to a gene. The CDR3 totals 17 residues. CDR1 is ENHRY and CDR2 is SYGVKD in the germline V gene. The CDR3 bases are TGTGCCATCAGGGAAGGCGTTGGACAGGGAACGAACACTGAAGCTTTCTTT. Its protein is CAIREGVGQGTNTEAFF.

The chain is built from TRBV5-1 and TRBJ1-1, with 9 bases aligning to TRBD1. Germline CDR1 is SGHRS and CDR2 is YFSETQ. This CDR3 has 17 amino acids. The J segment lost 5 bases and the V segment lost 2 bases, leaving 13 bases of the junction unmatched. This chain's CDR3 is CASSFEYRGRMRTEAFF. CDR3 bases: TGCGCCAGCAGCTTTGAATACAGGGGGCGCATGAGAACTGAAGCTTTCTTT.

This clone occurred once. CDR3 nucleotide sequence: TGTGCCAGCAGCTTCGGCCGGAATTCACCCCTCCACTTT. Its translation is CASSFGRNSPLHF. The V and J genes are TRBV7-7 and TRBJ1-6; D remains ambiguous. V dropped 3 bases and J dropped 7 bases, with 7 bases sitting between them. The CDR3 is made up of 13 amino acids. CDR1 and CDR2 from the germline V gene are SSHAT and FNYEAQ (reference sequence).

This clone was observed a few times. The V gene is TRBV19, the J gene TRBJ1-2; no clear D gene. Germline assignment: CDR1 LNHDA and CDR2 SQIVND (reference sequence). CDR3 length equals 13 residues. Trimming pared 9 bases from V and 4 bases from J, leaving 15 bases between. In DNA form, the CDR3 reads TGTGCCAGCCACTCGACCCGGGGCTATGGCTACACCTTC. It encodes CASHSTRGYGYTF.

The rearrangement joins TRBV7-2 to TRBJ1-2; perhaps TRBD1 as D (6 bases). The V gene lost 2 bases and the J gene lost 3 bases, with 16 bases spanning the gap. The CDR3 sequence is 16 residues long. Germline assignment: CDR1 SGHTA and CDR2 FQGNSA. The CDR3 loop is CASSLLGGAGDYGYTF. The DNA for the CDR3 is TGTGCCAGCAGCTTACTTGGGGGGGCCGGCGACTATGGCTACACCTTC. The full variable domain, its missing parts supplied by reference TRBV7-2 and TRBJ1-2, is GAGVSQSPSNKVTEKGKDVELRCDPISGHTALYWYRQSLGQGLEFLIYFQGNSAPDKSGLPSDRFSAERTGGSVSTLTIQRTQQEDSAVYLCASSLLGGAGDYGYTFGSGTRLTVV.

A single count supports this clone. In DNA form, the CDR3 reads TGTGCCAGCAGCTTCGGGACAGGGCTTGACTCTGGAAACACCATATATTTT. Protein: CASSFGTGLDSGNTIYF. The gene calls are TRBV7-9 and TRBJ1-3; the match to TRBD1 covers 9 bases. The trim removed 3 bases at V and 0 bases at J, leaving 6 bases unmatched. CDR3 size: 17 residues. Germline V gene lookup returns CDR1 SEHNR and CDR2 FQNEAQ (reference sequence).

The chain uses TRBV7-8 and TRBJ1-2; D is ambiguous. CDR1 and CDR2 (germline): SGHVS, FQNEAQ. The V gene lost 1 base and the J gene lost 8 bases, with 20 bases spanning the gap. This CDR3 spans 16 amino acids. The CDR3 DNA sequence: TGTGCCAGCAGCTTAGTAACTAGCCCAGGTCTAGGAGGCTACACCTTC. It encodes CASSLVTSPGLGGYTF.

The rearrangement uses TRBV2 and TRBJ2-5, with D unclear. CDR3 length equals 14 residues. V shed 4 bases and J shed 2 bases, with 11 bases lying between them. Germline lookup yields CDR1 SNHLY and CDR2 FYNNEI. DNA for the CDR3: TGTGCCAGCAGTGCACTCGCAGTACAAGAGACCCAGTACTTC. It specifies CASSALAVQETQYF. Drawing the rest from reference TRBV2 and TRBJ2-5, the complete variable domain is EPEVTQTPSHQVTQMGQEVILRCVPISNHLYFYWYRQILGQKVEFLVSFYNNEISEKSEIFDDQFSVERPDGSNFTLKIRSTKLEDSAMYFCASSALAVQETQYFGPGTRLLVL.

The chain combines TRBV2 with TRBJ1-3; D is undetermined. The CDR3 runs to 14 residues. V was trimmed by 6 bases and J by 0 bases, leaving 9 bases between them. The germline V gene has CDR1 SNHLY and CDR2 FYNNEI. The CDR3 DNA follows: TGTGCCAGCAGGTCCCACTACTCTGGAAACACCATATATTTT. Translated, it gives CASRSHYSGNTIYF.

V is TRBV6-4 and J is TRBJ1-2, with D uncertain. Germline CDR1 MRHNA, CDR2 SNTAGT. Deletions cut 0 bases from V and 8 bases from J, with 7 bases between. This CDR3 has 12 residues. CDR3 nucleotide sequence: TGTGCCAGCAGTGACTCTTTCGGGGGCTACACCTTC. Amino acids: CASSDSFGGYTF.